What follows is one TCR beta chain and its context. The antigen is not known. TCRdb redid the calling of the 5' RACE reads with MiXCR, one entry per CDR3 protein. The table records hundreds of thousands of distinct CDR3 sequences, roughly 20% of them present only once. This sample is drawn from a study of T-cell memory formation after mild COVID-19. The study's findings and limits: The study detected some responding clones in pre-infection memory, suggesting cross-reactive memory joined.

From germline, CDR1 is SQVTM and CDR2 ANQGSEA. Trimming removed 4 bases at V and 7 bases at J, with 7 bases between. The CDR3 spans 10 residues. The chain is built from TRBV29-1 and TRBJ1-2; unclear D gene. The receptor comes from an adult woman who had mild COVID-19 (a few samples of this study predate the infection). Cell type and time point are not known. The sample was PBMCs or a T cell subset sorted from them (not recorded which). CDR3 nucleotide sequence: TGCAGCGTTGCAGCCGGTGGCTACACCTTC. Its protein product is CSVAAGGYTF. The full variable domain, in which reference TRBV29-1 and TRBJ1-2 provide the parts outside the CDR3, is SAVISQKPSRDICQRGTSLTIQCQVDSQVTMMFWYRQQPGQSLTLIATANQGSEATYESGFVIDKFPISRPNLTFSTLTVSNMSPEDSSIYLCSVAAGGYTFGSGTRLTVV.